The 4 T cell receptor beta chains in this list originate from one sample, sequenced in a study of PD-L1 blockade in urothelial cancer. Sequencing used immunoSEQ multiplex PCR; TCRdb keeps in-frame clones, though not all of them. In the table there are about 24,000 clones, approximately 90% of which are singletons. The specimen comprised PBMCs, sampled around atezolizumab (anti-PD-L1) treatment. The receptors were gathered from a man in his fifties or sixties with urothelial cancer.

V gene TRBV7-9 combines with J gene TRBJ2-7, with D perhaps TRBD2 (5 bases). The V gene's germline CDR1 is SEHNR and CDR2 FQNEAQ (reference sequence). This CDR3 is built from 15 residues. Trimming removed 3 bases from V and 2 bases from J, with 14 bases in between. CDR3 sequence reads: CASSFLAGRPYEQYF. CDR3 DNA: TGTGCCAGCAGCTTCCTCGCGGGCAGACCCTACGAGCAGTACTTC.

This clone was picked up a small number of times. The sample carries other DNA sequences with the same CDR3. J is TRBJ1-1 and V is TRBV11-2, with a tentative D call TRBD1 (6 bases). Trimming pared 1 base from V and 4 bases from J, leaving 7 bases between. Per the germline V gene, CDR1 is SGHAT and CDR2 is FQNNGV. This CDR3 has 13 residues. CDR3 amino acids: CASSLGRGTEAFF. The CDR3 DNA sequence: TGTGCCAGCAGCTTAGGCAGGGGCACTGAAGCTTTCTTT.

This clone showed up just a few times. The DNA is left out, because the CDR3 cannot be placed on it with certainty; the CDR3 is given as TCRdb lists it. The rearrangement joins TRBV27 to TRBJ1-2; the DNA was not compared with TRBD1, the D call given in the table. Including both end residues, the CDR3 is 17 amino acids long. Germline CDR1 is MNHEY and CDR2 is SMNVEV (reference sequence). This CDR3 reads CASSSSGQTLRSYGYTF.

This chain joins TRBV5-6 and TRBJ2-6; tentative D call: TRBD1 (6 bases). The CDR3 has 18 amino acids. Germline V lookup: CDR1 SGHDT, CDR2 YYEEEE. Between the trimmed V and J ends, which lost 2 bases and 3 bases, there was a span of 18 bases. CDR3 amino acids: CASSFKAQGRYGANVLTF. DNA of the CDR3: TGTGCCAGCAGCTTTAAGGCTCAGGGGCGATATGGGGCCAACGTCCTGACTTTC. Using reference TRBV5-6 and TRBJ2-6 for the parts outside the CDR3, the full variable domain is DAGVTQSPTHLIKTRGQQVTLRCSPKSGHDTVSWYQQALGQGPQFIFQYYEEEERQRGNFPDRFSGHQFPNYSSELNVNALLLGDSALYLCASSFKAQGRYGANVLTFGAGSRLTVL.